This TCR beta chain was sequenced during a study of patients with pleural tuberculosis. This clonotype was observed at least ten times. TCRdb analysed the reads with MiXCR anew, one entry per CDR3 protein. The sample contains about 50,000 distinct CDR3 sequences, under 8.5% of which appear only once. From germline, CDR1 is SGHTA and CDR2 FQGTGA. V shed 5 bases and J 6 bases; nucleotides not matched to a gene: 9. The CDR3 extends over 15 amino acids. This TCR was recovered from a human donor with pleural tuberculosis. This rearrangement joins TRBV7-3 to TRBJ2-4; 8 bases fit TRBD2. In DNA, the CDR3 is TGTGCCAGCAGCCTAAGCGGGGGTTCGGGAAACATTCAGTACTTC. Amino acid sequence: CASSLSGGSGNIQYF.